This T cell receptor (beta chain) was recovered during a study of OX40 agonist ivuxolimab in advanced cancers. Study-level information: Ivuxolimab, an agonist antibody against OX40 (CD134), was given to patients. Study-level findings and limits: On average, CD8+ T cells showed a greater number of expanded clones than CD4+. The CD4+ and CD8+ T cells in the blood had expanded clonally by week 6 at 0.1 to 3.0 mg/kg.

Profiled with immunoSEQ multiplex PCR; TCRdb holds only in-frame clones, not every one. The top ten clones hold 2.4% of a sample with 55,000 to 70,000 clones, approximately 80% of them seen once. A few counts support this clone. The antigen is undetermined. The CDR3 consists of 14 residues. The germline V and J ends were trimmed by 6 bases and 1 base, with 12 bases remaining between them. Per germline, CDR1 SGHVS and CDR2 FNYEAQ. The receptor was derived from an adult with an advanced solid tumor such as melanoma, head and neck, liver or kidney cancer. Sample: CD4+ or CD8+ T cells sorted from blood, taken in a trial of the OX40 agonist ivuxolimab. The chain is built from TRBV7-6 and TRBJ1-1, with D perhaps matching TRBD1 (6 bases). The DNA for the CDR3 is TGTGCCAGCAGGCAGGGGAATTCGAACACTGAAGCTTTCTTT. The encoded protein is CASRQGNSNTEAFF.